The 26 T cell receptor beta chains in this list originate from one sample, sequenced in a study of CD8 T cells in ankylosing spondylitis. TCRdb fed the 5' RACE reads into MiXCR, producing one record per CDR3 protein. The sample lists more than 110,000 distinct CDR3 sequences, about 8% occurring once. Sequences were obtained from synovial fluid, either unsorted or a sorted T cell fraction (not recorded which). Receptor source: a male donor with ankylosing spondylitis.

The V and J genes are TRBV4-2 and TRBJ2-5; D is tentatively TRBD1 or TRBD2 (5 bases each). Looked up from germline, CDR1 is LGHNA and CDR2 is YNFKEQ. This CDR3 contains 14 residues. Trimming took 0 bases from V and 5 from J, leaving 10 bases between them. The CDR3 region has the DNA TGTGCCAGCAGCCAAGATGAGGGGATGGAGACCCAGTACTTC. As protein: CASSQDEGMETQYF.

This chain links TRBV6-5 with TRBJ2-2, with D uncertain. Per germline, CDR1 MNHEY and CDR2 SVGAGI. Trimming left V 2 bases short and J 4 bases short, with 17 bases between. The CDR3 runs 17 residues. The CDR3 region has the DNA TGTGCCAGCAGTTACCACCCGGGCACGCGCGGCACCGGGGAGCTGTTTTTT. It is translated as CASSYHPGTRGTGELFF.

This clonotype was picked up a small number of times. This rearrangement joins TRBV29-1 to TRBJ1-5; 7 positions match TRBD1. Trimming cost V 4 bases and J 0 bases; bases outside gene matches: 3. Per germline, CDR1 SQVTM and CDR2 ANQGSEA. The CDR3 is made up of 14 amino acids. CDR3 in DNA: TGCAGCGTTGCGACAGGGAATAGCAATCAGCCCCAGCATTTT. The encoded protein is CSVATGNSNQPQHF.

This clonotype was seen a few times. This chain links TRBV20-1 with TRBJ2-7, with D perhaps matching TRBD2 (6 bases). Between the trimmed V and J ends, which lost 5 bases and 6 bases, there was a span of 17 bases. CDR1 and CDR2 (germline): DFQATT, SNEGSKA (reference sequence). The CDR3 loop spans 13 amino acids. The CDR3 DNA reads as TGCAGTGCTCCCTGGCAGGGAGCGGGCGAGCAGTACTTC. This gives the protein CSAPWQGAGEQYF.

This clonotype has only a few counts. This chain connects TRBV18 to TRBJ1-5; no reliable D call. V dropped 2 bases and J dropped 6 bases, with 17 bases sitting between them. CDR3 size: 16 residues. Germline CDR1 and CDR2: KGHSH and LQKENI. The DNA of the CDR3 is TGTGCCAGCTCACCAAAGTCCGGGTTGCGTAGTCAGCCCCAGCATTTT. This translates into CASSPKSGLRSQPQHF. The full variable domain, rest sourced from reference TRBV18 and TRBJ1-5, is NAGVMQNPRHLVRRRGQEARLRCSPMKGHSHVYWYRQLPEEGLKFMVYLQKENIIDESGMPKERFSAEFPKEGPSILRIQQVVRGDSAAYFCASSPKSGLRSQPQHFGDGTRLSIL.

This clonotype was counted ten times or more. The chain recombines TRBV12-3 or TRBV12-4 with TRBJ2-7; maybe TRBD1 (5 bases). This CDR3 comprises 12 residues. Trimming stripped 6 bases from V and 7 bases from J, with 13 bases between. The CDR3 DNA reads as TGTGCCAGCAGCTCAGCAGGGTATGAGCAGTACTTC. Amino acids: CASSSAGYEQYF.

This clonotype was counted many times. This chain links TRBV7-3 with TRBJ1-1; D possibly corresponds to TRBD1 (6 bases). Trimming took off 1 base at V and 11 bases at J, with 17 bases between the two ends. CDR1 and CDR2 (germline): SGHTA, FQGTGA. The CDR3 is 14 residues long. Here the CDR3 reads CASSLNPGTPEAFF. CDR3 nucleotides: TGTGCCAGCAGCTTAAACCCCGGGACACCCGAGGCTTTCTTT.

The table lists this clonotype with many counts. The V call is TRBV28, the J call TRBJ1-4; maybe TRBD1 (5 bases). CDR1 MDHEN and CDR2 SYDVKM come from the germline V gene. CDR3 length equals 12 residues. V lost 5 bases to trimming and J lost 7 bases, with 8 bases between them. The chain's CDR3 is CASSQGGEKLFF. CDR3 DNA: TGTGCCAGCAGTCAGGGTGGTGAAAAACTGTTTTTT.

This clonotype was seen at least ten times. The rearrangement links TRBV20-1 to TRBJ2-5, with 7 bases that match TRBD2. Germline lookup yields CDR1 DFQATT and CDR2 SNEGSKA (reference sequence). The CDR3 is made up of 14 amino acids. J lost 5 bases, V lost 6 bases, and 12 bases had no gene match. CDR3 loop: CSATPGLGGETQYF. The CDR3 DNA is TGCAGTGCCACGCCCGGACTAGGAGGGGAGACCCAGTACTTC.

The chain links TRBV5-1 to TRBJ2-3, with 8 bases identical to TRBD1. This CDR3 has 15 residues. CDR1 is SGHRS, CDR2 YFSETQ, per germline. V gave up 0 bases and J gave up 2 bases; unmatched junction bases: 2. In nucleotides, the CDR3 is TGCGCCAGCAGCTTGGGGACAGGGAACACAGATACGCAGTATTTT. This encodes CASSLGTGNTDTQYF. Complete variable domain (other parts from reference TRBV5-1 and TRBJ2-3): KAGVTQTPRYLIKTRGQQVTLSCSPISGHRSVSWYQQTPGQGLQFLFEYFSETQRNKGNFPGRFSGRQFSNSRSEMNVSTLELGDSALYLCASSLGTGNTDTQYFGPGTRLTVL.

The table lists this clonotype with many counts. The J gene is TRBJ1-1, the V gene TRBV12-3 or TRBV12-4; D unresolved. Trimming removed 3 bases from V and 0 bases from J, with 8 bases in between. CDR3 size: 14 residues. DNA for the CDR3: TGTGCCAGCAGTTTTGGGCGCCTGAACACTGAAGCTTTCTTT. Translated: CASSFGRLNTEAFF.

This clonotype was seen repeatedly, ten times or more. The CDR3 here is CSAKGGRNTEAFF. The CDR3 region has the DNA TGCAGTGCTAAAGGGGGCCGGAACACTGAAGCTTTCTTT. This sequence joins TRBV20-1 and TRBJ1-1, with 7 bases identical to TRBD1. The CDR3 spans 13 residues. V shed 4 bases and J 1 base; nucleotides not matched to a gene: 3. From germline, CDR1 is DFQATT and CDR2 SNEGSKA (reference sequence).

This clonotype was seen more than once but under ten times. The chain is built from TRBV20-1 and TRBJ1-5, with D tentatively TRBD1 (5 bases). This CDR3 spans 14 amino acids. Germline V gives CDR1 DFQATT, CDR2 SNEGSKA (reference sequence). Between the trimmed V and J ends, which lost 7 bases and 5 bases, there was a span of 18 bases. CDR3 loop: CSVSDIGGYQPQHF. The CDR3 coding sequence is TGCAGTGTTTCGGATATCGGGGGATATCAGCCCCAGCATTTT.

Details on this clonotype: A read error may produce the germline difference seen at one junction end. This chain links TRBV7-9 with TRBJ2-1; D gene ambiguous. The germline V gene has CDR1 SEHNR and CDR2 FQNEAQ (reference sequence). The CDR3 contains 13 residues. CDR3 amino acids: CDSSLTSDNEQFF. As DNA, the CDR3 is TGTGACAGCAGCTTAACATCGGATAATGAGCAGTTCTTC. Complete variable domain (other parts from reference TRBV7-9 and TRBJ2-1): DTGVSQNPRHKITKRGQNVTFRCDPISEHNRLYWYRQTLGQGPEFLTYFQNEAQLEKSRLLSDRFSAERPKGSFSTLEIQRTEQGDSAMYLCDSSLTSDNEQFFGPGTRLTVL.

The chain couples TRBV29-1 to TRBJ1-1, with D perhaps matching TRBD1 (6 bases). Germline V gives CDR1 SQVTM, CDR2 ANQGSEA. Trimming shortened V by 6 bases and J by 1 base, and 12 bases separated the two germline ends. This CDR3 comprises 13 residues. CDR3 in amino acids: CSVTGTPNTEAFF. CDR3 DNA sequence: TGCAGCGTCACCGGGACACCGAACACTGAAGCTTTCTTT. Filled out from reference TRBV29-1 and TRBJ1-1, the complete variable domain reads SAVISQKPSRDICQRGTSLTIQCQVDSQVTMMFWYRQQPGQSLTLIATANQGSEATYESGFVIDKFPISRPNLTFSTLTVSNMSPEDSSIYLCSVTGTPNTEAFFGQGTRLTVV.

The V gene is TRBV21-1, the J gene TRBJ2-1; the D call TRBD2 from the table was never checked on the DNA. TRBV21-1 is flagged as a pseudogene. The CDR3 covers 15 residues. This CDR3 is CASNAGTSGNNEQFF. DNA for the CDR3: TGTGCCAGCAACGCCGGGACTAGCGGTAACAATGAGCAGTTCTTC.

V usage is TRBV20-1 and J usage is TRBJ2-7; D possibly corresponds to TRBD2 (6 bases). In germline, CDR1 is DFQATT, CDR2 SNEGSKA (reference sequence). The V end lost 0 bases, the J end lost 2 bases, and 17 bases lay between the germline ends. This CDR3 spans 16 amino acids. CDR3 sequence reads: CSAREAGRQITYEQYF. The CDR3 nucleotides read TGCAGTGCTAGAGAAGCGGGCAGACAGATCACCTACGAGCAGTACTTC.

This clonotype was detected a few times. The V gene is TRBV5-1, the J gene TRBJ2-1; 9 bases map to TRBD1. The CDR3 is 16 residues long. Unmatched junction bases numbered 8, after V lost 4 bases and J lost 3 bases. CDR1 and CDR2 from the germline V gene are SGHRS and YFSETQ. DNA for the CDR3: TGCGCCAGCAGCACCCAGACAGGGGGAGGCTACAATGAGCAGTTCTTC. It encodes CASSTQTGGGYNEQFF.

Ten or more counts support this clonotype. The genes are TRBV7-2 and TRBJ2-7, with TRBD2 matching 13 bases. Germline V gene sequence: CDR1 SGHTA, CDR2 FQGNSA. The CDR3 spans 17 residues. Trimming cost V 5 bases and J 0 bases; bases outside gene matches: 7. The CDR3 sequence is CASSTRTSGSSSYEQYF. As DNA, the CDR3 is TGTGCCAGCAGCACACGGACTAGCGGGAGTAGCTCCTACGAGCAGTACTTC.

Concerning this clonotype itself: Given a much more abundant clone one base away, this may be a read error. CDR3 in amino acids: CASSLAGGKETQYF. Here the CDR3 DNA reads TGTGCCAGTTCCCTAGCGGGAGGCAAAGAGACCCAGTACTTC. The chain employs TRBV12-3 or TRBV12-4 and TRBJ2-5; 11 bases agree with TRBD2. This CDR3 contains 14 residues. V was pared by 9 bases and J by 3 bases, with 6 bases of the junction left unmatched.

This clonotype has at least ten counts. CDR3 sequence: CSAQFREVNEQFF. CDR3 coding DNA: TGCAGTGCTCAATTTCGGGAAGTCAATGAGCAGTTCTTC. The genes are TRBV20-1 and TRBJ2-1, with D tentatively TRBD2 (5 bases). Deletions cut 5 bases from V and 6 bases from J, with 14 bases between. The CDR3 has 13 residues. CDR1 and CDR2 (germline): DFQATT, SNEGSKA (reference sequence).

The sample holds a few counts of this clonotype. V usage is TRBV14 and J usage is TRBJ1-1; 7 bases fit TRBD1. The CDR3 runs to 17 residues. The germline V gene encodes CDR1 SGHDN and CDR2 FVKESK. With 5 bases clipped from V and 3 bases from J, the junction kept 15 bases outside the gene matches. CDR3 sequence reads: CASSSYDRASGDTEAFF. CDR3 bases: TGTGCCAGCAGCTCTTATGACAGGGCGAGCGGGGACACTGAAGCTTTCTTT.

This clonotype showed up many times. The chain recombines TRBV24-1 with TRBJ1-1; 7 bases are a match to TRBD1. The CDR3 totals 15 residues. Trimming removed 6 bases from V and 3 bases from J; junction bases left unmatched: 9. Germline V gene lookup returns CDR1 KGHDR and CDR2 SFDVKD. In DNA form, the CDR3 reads TGTGCCACCAGTTCGGCCGAGCAGGGGGACACTGAAGCTTTCTTT. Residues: CATSSAEQGDTEAFF.

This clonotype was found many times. CDR3 loop: CASSEGSGRGPNEQFF. CDR3 nucleotides: TGTGCCAGCAGTGAAGGTAGCGGGAGGGGACCCAATGAGCAGTTCTTC. V usage is TRBV2 and J usage is TRBJ2-1; TRBD2 aligns across 11 bases. This CDR3 region has 16 residues. CDR1 SNHLY and CDR2 FYNNEI come from the germline V gene. The V and J ends lost 1 base and 6 bases, in that order; junction bases with no gene match: 5.

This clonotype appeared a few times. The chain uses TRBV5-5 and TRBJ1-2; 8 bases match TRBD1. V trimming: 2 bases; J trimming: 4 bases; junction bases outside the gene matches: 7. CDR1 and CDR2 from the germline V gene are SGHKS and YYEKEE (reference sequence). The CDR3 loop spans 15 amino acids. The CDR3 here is CASSLKQGDSYGYTF. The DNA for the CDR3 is TGTGCCAGCAGCTTAAAACAGGGGGATAGCTATGGCTACACCTTC.

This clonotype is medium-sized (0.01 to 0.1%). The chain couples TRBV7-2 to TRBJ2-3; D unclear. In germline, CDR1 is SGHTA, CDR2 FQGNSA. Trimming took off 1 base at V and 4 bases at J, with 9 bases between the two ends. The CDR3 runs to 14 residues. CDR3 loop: CASSLVRRADTQYF. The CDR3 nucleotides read TGTGCCAGCAGCTTAGTAAGGCGAGCAGATACGCAGTATTTT.